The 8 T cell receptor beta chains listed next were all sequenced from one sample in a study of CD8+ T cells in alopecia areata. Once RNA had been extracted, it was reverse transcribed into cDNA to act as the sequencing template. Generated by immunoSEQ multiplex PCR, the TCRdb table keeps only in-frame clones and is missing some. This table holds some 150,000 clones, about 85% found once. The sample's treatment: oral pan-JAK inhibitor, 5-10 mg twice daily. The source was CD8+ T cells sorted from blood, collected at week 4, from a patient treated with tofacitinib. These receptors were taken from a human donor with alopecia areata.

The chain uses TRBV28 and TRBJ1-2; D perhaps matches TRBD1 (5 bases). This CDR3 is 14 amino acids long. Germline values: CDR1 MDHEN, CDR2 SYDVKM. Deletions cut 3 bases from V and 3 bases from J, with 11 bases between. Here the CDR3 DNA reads TGTGCCAGCAGTTTGGACGGGGACTACTATGGCTACACCTTC. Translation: CASSLDGDYYGYTF.

In DNA form, the CDR3 reads TGTGCCAGCAGCTTCGAAGATACGCAGTATTTT. Amino acids: CASSFEDTQYF. The chain has TRBV5-4 and TRBJ2-3; D is uncertain. The CDR3 has 11 amino acids. CDR1 is SGHNT, CDR2 YYREEE, per germline (reference sequence). The V end was cut by 2 bases, the J end by 5 bases, with 3 bases between.

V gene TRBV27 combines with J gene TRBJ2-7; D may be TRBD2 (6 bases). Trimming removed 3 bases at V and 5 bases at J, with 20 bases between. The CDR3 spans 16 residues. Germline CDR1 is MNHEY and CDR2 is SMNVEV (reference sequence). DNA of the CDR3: TGTGCCAGCAGTTTGAAGCCAGCGGAGGGTTGGAACGAGCAGTACTTC. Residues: CASSLKPAEGWNEQYF.

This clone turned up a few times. CDR3 protein: CSVESQGADTQYF. CDR3 nucleotides: TGCAGCGTTGAAAGCCAGGGAGCAGATACGCAGTATTTT. The gene calls are TRBV29-1 and TRBJ2-3; possibly TRBD1 or TRBD2 for D (5 bases each). The ends were cut back, 2 bases at V and 4 bases at J, with 10 bases in the middle. The length of the CDR3 is 13 residues. The germline V gene has CDR1 SQVTM and CDR2 ANQGSEA.

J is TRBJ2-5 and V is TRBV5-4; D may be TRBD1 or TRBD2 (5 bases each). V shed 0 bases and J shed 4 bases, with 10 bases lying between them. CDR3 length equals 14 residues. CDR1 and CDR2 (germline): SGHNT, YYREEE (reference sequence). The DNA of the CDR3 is TGTGCCAGCAGCTTGGAGGGTGGGGGAGAGACCCAGTACTTC. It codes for CASSLEGGGETQYF.

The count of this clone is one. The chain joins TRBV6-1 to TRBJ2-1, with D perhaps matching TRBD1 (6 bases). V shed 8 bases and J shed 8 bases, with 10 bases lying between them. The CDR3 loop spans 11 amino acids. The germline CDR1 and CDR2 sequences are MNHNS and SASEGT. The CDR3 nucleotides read TGTGCCAGCTTACAGGGCGATGAGCAGTTCTTC. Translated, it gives CASLQGDEQFF.

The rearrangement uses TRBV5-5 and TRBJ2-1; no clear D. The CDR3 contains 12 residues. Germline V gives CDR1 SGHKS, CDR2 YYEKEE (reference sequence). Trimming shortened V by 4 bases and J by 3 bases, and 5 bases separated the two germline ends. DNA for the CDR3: TGTGCCAGCAGCCTAATCTACAATGAGCAGTTCTTC. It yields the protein CASSLIYNEQFF.

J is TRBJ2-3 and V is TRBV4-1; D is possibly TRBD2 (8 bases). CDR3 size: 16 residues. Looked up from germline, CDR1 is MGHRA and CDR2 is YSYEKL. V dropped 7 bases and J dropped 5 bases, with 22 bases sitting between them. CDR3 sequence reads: CASNPDREGARDTQYF. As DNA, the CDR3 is TGCGCCAGCAACCCGGACCGGGAGGGGGCGAGAGATACGCAGTATTTT.